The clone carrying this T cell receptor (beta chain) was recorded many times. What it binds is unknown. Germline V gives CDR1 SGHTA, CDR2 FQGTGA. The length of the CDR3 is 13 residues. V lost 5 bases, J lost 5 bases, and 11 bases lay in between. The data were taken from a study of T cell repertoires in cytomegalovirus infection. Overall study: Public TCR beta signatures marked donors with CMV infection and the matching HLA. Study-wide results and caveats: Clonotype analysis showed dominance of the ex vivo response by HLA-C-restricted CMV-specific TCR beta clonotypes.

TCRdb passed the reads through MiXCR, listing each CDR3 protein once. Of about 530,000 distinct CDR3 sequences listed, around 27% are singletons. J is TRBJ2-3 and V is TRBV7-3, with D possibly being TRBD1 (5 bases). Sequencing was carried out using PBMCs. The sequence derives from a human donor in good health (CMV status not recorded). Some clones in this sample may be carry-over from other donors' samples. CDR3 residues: CASSPGMLDTQYF. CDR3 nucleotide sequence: TGTGCCAGCAGCCCAGGGATGCTAGATACGCAGTATTTT.